This T cell receptor beta chain was sequenced for a study of T cell responses to AZD1222 COVID-19 vaccine. Assay: immunoSEQ multiplex PCR; the TCRdb copy retains only in-frame clones and omits some. In the table there are roughly 77,000 clones, about nine tenths of which are singletons. About this clone itself: What it recognizes is unknown.

General study findings and limits: Across spike, vaccine-associated CD4 TCRs were found, dominant at 160-218 and 743-854. There were repertoire samples only from the period after the peak T cell response.

Here the sequenced sample was peripheral blood, taken 28 days after the second AZD1222 dose. The receptor comes from an adult who received the AZD1222 COVID-19 vaccine.

This CDR3 is CASSAGQVLSGNTIYF. For the CDR3, the DNA is TGTGCCAGCAGCGCGGGACAGGTACTCTCTGGAAACACCATATATTTT. J is TRBJ1-3 and V is TRBV5-6; 8 positions match TRBD1. This CDR3 is 16 amino acids long. Germline CDR1 is SGHDT and CDR2 is YYEEEE. The J segment lost 0 bases and the V segment lost 4 bases, leaving 6 bases of the junction unmatched.